Listed here are 15 T cell receptor beta chains from one sample, sequenced in a study of technical replicates of blood from a few donors. The method was immunoSEQ multiplex PCR; TCRdb's version includes in-frame clones alone and lacks a portion of them. The repertoire holds fewer than 95,000 clones, around 94% seen once, with over 0.2% in the top ten. What was sequenced was T cells isolated from PBMCs. The receptors stem from a human donor in good health.

The chain links TRBV7-9 to TRBJ2-3; weak D call: TRBD2 (5 bases). The germline V gene has CDR1 SEHNR and CDR2 FQNEAQ (reference sequence). V dropped 5 bases and J dropped 0 bases, with 15 bases sitting between them. The CDR3 totals 16 residues. The CDR3 reads CASSPRGADSTDTQYF. CDR3 in DNA: TGTGCCAGCAGCCCACGGGGAGCGGATAGCACAGATACGCAGTATTTT.

This clone was seen a single time. The V gene is TRBV5-1, the J gene TRBJ1-2, with D maybe TRBD1 (5 bases). The CDR3 is made up of 13 amino acids. The V gene lost 6 bases and the J gene lost 7 bases, with 16 bases spanning the gap. Germline lookup yields CDR1 SGHRS and CDR2 YFSETQ. This CDR3 reads CASTSTGTGGYTF. The CDR3 DNA reads as TGCGCCAGCACCTCCACAGGCACCGGTGGCTACACCTTC.

The CDR3 is CATSRLTVTGDTGELFF. DNA of the CDR3: TGTGCCACCAGCAGACTAACGGTAACAGGAGACACCGGGGAGCTGTTTTTT. The chain is built from TRBV15 and TRBJ2-2; tentatively, D is TRBD1 (5 bases). Germline assignment: CDR1 LNHNV and CDR2 YYDKDF (reference sequence). V lost 2 bases and J lost 3, with 16 bases in between. This CDR3 has 17 amino acids.

The chain carries TRBV28 and TRBJ1-1; 8 bases align to TRBD1. The CDR3 totals 15 residues. Germline V lookup: CDR1 MDHEN, CDR2 SYDVKM. Trimming removed 6 bases from V and 1 base from J; junction bases left unmatched: 7. This chain's CDR3 is CASSRLGTGNTEAFF. Written as DNA, the CDR3 is TGTGCCAGCAGCCGCTTAGGGACAGGGAACACTGAAGCTTTCTTT.

The chain couples TRBV28 to TRBJ1-1; D remains ambiguous. V lost 6 bases and J 4 bases, leaving 18 bases between the germline ends. The CDR3 length is 15 residues. Germline CDR1 MDHEN, CDR2 SYDVKM. CDR3 sequence (DNA): TGTGCCAGCAGCCCACGATTCGAAATGGCCACTGAAGCTTTCTTT. Amino acid sequence: CASSPRFEMATEAFF.

This chain connects TRBV6-1 to TRBJ1-5, with D perhaps matching TRBD1 (5 bases). This CDR3 has 14 amino acids. Trimming took 6 bases from V and 5 from J, leaving 14 bases between them. From germline, CDR1 is MNHNS and CDR2 SASEGT. Written as DNA, the CDR3 is TGTGCCAGCAGCCTGAGACAGACTCATCAGCCCCAGCATTTT. Residues: CASSLRQTHQPQHF.

V is TRBV19 and J is TRBJ1-1; D is unclear. The CDR3 is 15 amino acids. Germline lookup yields CDR1 LNHDA and CDR2 SQIVND (reference sequence). Trimming cost V 6 bases and J 4 bases, with 18 bases left between them. The CDR3, as DNA: TGTGCCAGTAGCACGGCCCGTATTAGGAGCACTGAAGCTTTCTTT. Translated, it gives CASSTARIRSTEAFF.

This clone was observed a handful of times. The gene calls are TRBV4-1 and TRBJ2-2; 9 bases align to TRBD2. Losses at the gene ends were 6 bases for V and 3 bases for J; bases not matched to a gene: 2. Germline CDR1 MGHRA, CDR2 YSYEKL. The CDR3 consists of 14 residues. The CDR3 region has the DNA TGCGCCAGCAGTCGACTAGCGGACACCGGGGAGCTGTTTTTT. This codes for CASSRLADTGELFF.

J is TRBJ2-2 and V is TRBV25-1; D is unresolved. Deletions cut 5 bases from V and 6 bases from J, with 10 bases between. The CDR3 length is 13 residues. Germline V gene data show CDR1 as MGHDK and CDR2 as SYGVNS. The CDR3 nucleotides read TGTGCCAGCAGTCCCCGTCCGGCCGGGGAGCTGTTTTTT. Its protein product is CASSPRPAGELFF.

This clone was counted a single time. V is TRBV7-9 and J is TRBJ1-5; D might be TRBD1 (6 bases). V shed 6 bases and J shed 5 bases, with 11 bases lying between them. Per the germline V gene, CDR1 is SEHNR and CDR2 is FQNEAQ (reference sequence). The length of the CDR3 is 13 residues. In nucleotides, the CDR3 is TGTGCCAGCAGTTTGCCAGGGGATCAGCCCCAGCATTTT. Its protein is CASSLPGDQPQHF.

This sequence joins TRBV7-8 and TRBJ2-7; 7 nucleotides align to TRBD2. Germline V gene sequence: CDR1 SGHVS, CDR2 FQNEAQ. J was trimmed by 1 base and V by 5 bases; bases with no gene match: 5. The CDR3 extends over 14 amino acids. The CDR3 here is CASSRGTNSYEQYF. For the CDR3, the DNA is TGTGCCAGCAGCCGGGGGACTAATTCCTACGAGCAGTACTTC.

V gene TRBV7-9 combines with J gene TRBJ2-7; 7 positions agree with TRBD1. Trimming cost V 5 bases and J 6 bases; bases outside gene matches: 16. Germline CDR1 reads SEHNR; CDR2 reads FQNEAQ (reference sequence). The CDR3 spans 16 residues. CDR3 sequence (DNA): TGTGCCAGCAGCCGCGAGACAGGGTTACCCCATCCCGAGCAGTACTTC. It translates to CASSRETGLPHPEQYF.

J is TRBJ2-4 and V is TRBV28; TRBD2 matches at 11 bases. The CDR3 totals 20 residues. The germline CDR1 and CDR2 sequences are MDHEN and SYDVKM. J was trimmed by 8 bases and V by 7 bases; bases with no gene match: 25. The CDR3 DNA is TGTGCCAGCAACGGGTTATTAGAATTAGCGGGGGGGCCCTTTAAGGACATTCAGTACTTC. It is translated as CASNGLLELAGGPFKDIQYF.

V is TRBV27 and J is TRBJ1-5; D perhaps matches TRBD1 (6 bases). Germline values: CDR1 MNHEY, CDR2 SMNVEV (reference sequence). V lost 5 bases and J 5 bases, leaving 13 bases between the germline ends. CDR3 length equals 14 residues. The CDR3 DNA is TGTGCCAGCAGTCCCCGGGACACAGATCAGCCCCAGCATTTT. Amino acid sequence: CASSPRDTDQPQHF.

The chain has TRBV28 and TRBJ2-6; 7 bases map to TRBD1. The CDR3 covers 19 residues. The junction had 15 bases not matched to a gene; V was cut back by 1 base and J by 6 bases. Germline lookup yields CDR1 MDHEN and CDR2 SYDVKM. The CDR3 protein is CASSLFYPGEGAKANVLTF. CDR3 nucleotide sequence: TGTGCCAGCAGTTTATTCTACCCTGGCGAGGGGGCGAAGGCCAACGTCCTGACTTTC.